A selection of T cell receptor beta chains follows, all from one sample in a study of T cell changes during pregnancy in multiple sclerosis. The data were produced by immunoSEQ multiplex PCR, yet TCRdb's version contains in-frame clones alone and is incomplete. Of roughly 42,000 clones in the sample, 80% to 90% were seen once. This specimen was CD4+ T cells from peripheral blood mononuclear cells, taken in the first trimester of pregnancy. The origin of the receptors is a female donor with multiple sclerosis, enrolled in a pregnancy study. Each CDR3 is given with its conserved first and last residue. The D gene is left open where the match is weak. For some rows the clone size is stated as once, few or many, or as a class when expanded; others skip it.

D gene,clone size,V gene,J gene,CDR3 protein,CDR3 DNA
-,-,TRBV5-5,TRBJ1-5,CASSLMTGNQPQHF,TGTGCCAGCAGCTTGATGACAGGCAATCAGCCCCAGCATTTT
TRBD1,-,TRBV7-6,TRBJ2-5,CASSLGTGFETQYF,TGTGCCAGCAGCTTAGGGACAGGGTTTGAGACCCAGTACTTC
-,-,TRBV12-5,TRBJ2-2,CASGASGALNTGELFF,TGTGCTAGTGGTGCCTCAGGCGCCTTAAACACCGGGGAGCTGTTTTTT
TRBD1,-,TRBV11-2,TRBJ1-4,CASSLLGGPEKLFF,TGTGCCAGCAGCTTATTAGGGGGCCCAGAAAAACTGTTTTTT
TRBD2,few,TRBV7-2,TRBJ2-5,CASSPGGAGQETQYF,TGTGCCAGCAGTCCGGGGGGGGCAGGTCAAGAGACCCAGTACTTC
TRBD2,few,TRBV5-1,TRBJ2-1,CASSLSLAGYNEQFF,TGCGCCAGCAGCTTGAGTCTAGCGGGTTACAATGAGCAGTTCTTC
-,-,TRBV28,TRBJ1-2,CASARVGYSDGYTF,TGTGCCAGCGCGCGGGTAGGCTACAGCGATGGCTACACCTTC
TRBD1,-,TRBV4-1,TRBJ2-7,CASRPTGNSYEQYF,TGCGCCAGCAGACCGACAGGGAACTCCTACGAGCAGTACTTC
-,-,TRBV5-1,TRBJ1-1,CASSSLSTGSNTEAFF,TGCGCCAGCAGCTCCTTGTCAACAGGGTCGAACACTGAAGCTTTCTTT
TRBD2,-,TRBV7-2,TRBJ2-7,CASSLGLAGTIYEQYF,TGTGCCAGCAGCTTAGGACTAGCGGGGACCATCTACGAGCAGTACTTC